This T cell receptor (beta chain) was captured by sequencing in a study of blood T cell repertoires in COVID-19. Study-wide context: The United States, Italy and Spain were the sources of the acute and convalescent COVID-19 samples. The analysed material was cDNA or gDNA that came from T cells, B-cell-depleted T cells, or PBMCs.

This CDR3 is 14 amino acids long. Unmatched junction bases numbered 3, after V lost 0 bases and J lost 6 bases. Germline V gives CDR1 SGHNT, CDR2 YENEEA. Study processing details: Amplification from reference gene primers served as the basis for estimated nucleated cell counts. The method was immunoSEQ multiplex PCR; TCRdb's version includes in-frame clones alone and lacks a portion of them. That table is the source of V, J and clone size, and D and trimming were worked out from the DNA. This table holds about 220,000 clones, about 79% found once. J is TRBJ2-3 and V is TRBV11-3; TRBD2 aligns across 7 bases. The TCR comes from a man over 45 with active or convalescent COVID-19. The sample taken for sequencing was peripheral blood. The CDR3 loop reads CASSLDRGVDTQYF. CDR3 in DNA: TGTGCCAGCAGCTTAGATCGGGGGGTGGATACGCAGTATTTT.